This TCR beta chain was sequenced during a study of blood T cell repertoires in COVID-19. Study as a whole: From the United States, Italy and Spain came samples of acute and convalescent COVID-19.

V shed 4 bases and J shed 4 bases, with 7 bases lying between them. Germline CDR1 and CDR2: SEHNR and FQNEAQ (reference sequence). This CDR3 comprises 12 residues. This clone was seen a handful of times. Source study methods: Reference gene primer amplification gave estimated nucleated cell counts. Method: immunoSEQ multiplex PCR; TCRdb's copy keeps in-frame clones and lacks some. That table is the source of V, J and clone size, and D and trimming were worked out from the DNA. The sample has about 48,000 clones; 85% to 90% are singletons. The receptor was derived from a woman aged 55-75 years with acute or convalescent COVID-19. This chain links TRBV7-9 with TRBJ1-2; no reliable D call. The sample was peripheral blood. As DNA, the CDR3 is TGTGCCAGCAGCTCTCAGGCCTATGGCTACACCTTC. This translates into CASSSQAYGYTF.